The next 20 T cell receptor beta chains were all read from a single sample in a study of shared clonotypes between healthy human individuals. Assay used: immunoSEQ multiplex PCR; TCRdb lists only in-frame clones, some missing. The data show some 740,000 clones, 85% to 95% seen once. CD8 cells classed as naive were CD45RO-negative and positively selected for CCR7, excluding terminally differentiated effector memory CD45RA+ cells. Specimen: naive CD8+ T cells sorted from blood. These TCRs come from a man younger than 40 in good health.

Concerning this clone: Other DNA variants within this sample encode the same CDR3. The chain carries TRBV29-1 and TRBJ2-1; TRBD1 or TRBD2 may be the D gene (5 bases each). Looked up from germline, CDR1 is SQVTM and CDR2 is ANQGSEA. With 3 bases removed from V and 7 bases from J, the gap between germline ends came to 10 bases. The CDR3 consists of 12 residues. CDR3 sequence (DNA): TGCAGCGTTGAGGGACGGCTAAATGAGCAGTTCTTC. It encodes CSVEGRLNEQFF.

The chain links TRBV7-9 to TRBJ2-5; D unresolved. Per germline, CDR1 SEHNR and CDR2 FQNEAQ (reference sequence). V was cut by 1 base and J by 5 bases, with 11 bases left in between. This CDR3 is built from 14 residues. The chain's CDR3 is CASSLVAAEETQYF. The CDR3 region has the DNA TGTGCCAGCAGCTTAGTTGCTGCGGAGGAGACCCAGTACTTC.

In this sample, this clone turned up once. DNA for the CDR3: TGTGCCAGCAGCTTGAACAACGAGCAGTACTTC. It is translated as CASSLNNEQYF. V usage is TRBV5-4 and J usage is TRBJ2-7; D unresolved. This CDR3 has 11 residues. With 1 base removed from V and 5 bases from J, the gap between germline ends came to 4 bases. CDR1 and CDR2 from the germline V gene are SGHNT and YYREEE (reference sequence).

A single count supports this clone. J is TRBJ2-7 and V is TRBV19; D might be TRBD1 or TRBD2, each matching 5 bases. Germline V gives CDR1 LNHDA, CDR2 SQIVND (reference sequence). The CDR3 covers 16 residues. V shed 5 bases and J shed 1 base, with 18 bases lying between them. The CDR3 reads CASSYPTGTSSYEQYF. The CDR3 DNA sequence: TGTGCCAGTAGTTACCCGACCGGGACCTCATCCTACGAGCAGTACTTC.

This sequence joins TRBV28 and TRBJ2-7, with a tentative D call TRBD2 (5 bases). CDR1 MDHEN and CDR2 SYDVKM come from the germline V gene. The CDR3 is 15 residues long. V lost 6 bases and J 3 bases, leaving 18 bases between the germline ends. The CDR3 spells CASRDPGGGGYEQYF. The CDR3 coding sequence is TGTGCCAGCAGAGACCCTGGAGGTGGAGGCTACGAGCAGTACTTC.

The chain couples TRBV13 to TRBJ2-3, with no clear D. Deletions cut 5 bases from V and 7 bases from J, with 13 bases between. CDR1 PRHDT and CDR2 FYEKMQ come from the germline V gene (reference sequence). The CDR3 has 13 amino acids. The CDR3 reads CASSPPAPYTQYF. The CDR3 DNA reads TGTGCCAGCAGCCCACCTGCCCCTTATACGCAGTATTTT. The whole variable domain, filled in from reference TRBV13 and TRBJ2-3, reads AAGVIQSPRHLIKEKRETATLKCYPIPRHDTVYWYQQGPGQDPQFLISFYEKMQSDKGSIPDRFSAQQFSDYHSELNMSSLELGDSALYFCASSPPAPYTQYFGPGTRLTVL.

V and J are TRBV11-2 and TRBJ2-7; TRBD2 aligns across 7 bases. The CDR3 spans 15 residues. Losses at the gene ends were 3 bases for V and 1 base for J; bases not matched to a gene: 6. The V gene's germline CDR1 is SGHAT and CDR2 FQNNGV. The CDR3 DNA follows: TGTGCCAGCAGCTTCGCACTAGCGACTTCCTACGAGCAGTACTTC. Its protein product is CASSFALATSYEQYF.

The chain links TRBV19 to TRBJ2-3; D perhaps matches TRBD1 (6 bases). The V end was cut by 5 bases, the J end by 0 bases, with 12 bases between. Looked up from germline, CDR1 is LNHDA and CDR2 is SQIVND (reference sequence). The CDR3 contains 15 residues. The CDR3 DNA follows: TGTGCCAGTAGTTATACAGGGCTTAGCACAGATACGCAGTATTTT. It is translated as CASSYTGLSTDTQYF. The whole variable domain, filled in from reference TRBV19 and TRBJ2-3, reads DGGITQSPKYLFRKEGQNVTLSCEQNLNHDAMYWYRQDPGQGLRLIYYSQIVNDFQKGDIAEGYSVSREKKESFPLTVTSAQKNPTAFYLCASSYTGLSTDTQYFGPGTRLTVL.

This rearrangement joins TRBV21-1 to TRBJ2-7; the table's TRBD2 call for D was not verified on the DNA. TRBV21-1 is a listed pseudogene. The CDR3 is 15 amino acids. CDR3 sequence reads: CASSQPGTSGYEQYF. The CDR3 DNA sequence: TGTGCCAGCAGCCAACCTGGGACTAGCGGGTACGAGCAGTACTTC.

This chain links TRBV5-1 with TRBJ2-2, with 12 bases that match TRBD2. Germline trimming cut 7 bases from V and 4 bases from J; bases unmatched to any gene: 8. Germline CDR1 reads SGHRS; CDR2 reads YFSETQ. The CDR3 consists of 16 residues. CDR3 sequence (DNA): TGCGCCAGCGGGGAACTAGCGGGAGGAAGCACCGGGGAGCTGTTTTTT. This codes for CASGELAGGSTGELFF.

This sequence joins TRBV25-1 and TRBJ2-5; 7 bases match TRBD1. The CDR3 consists of 14 residues. CDR1 is MGHDK, CDR2 SYGVNS, per germline. V was pared by 5 bases and J by 5 bases, with 8 bases of the junction left unmatched. The CDR3 loop is CASSWDSLGETQYF. The CDR3 DNA is TGTGCCAGCAGTTGGGACAGCCTTGGGGAGACCCAGTACTTC.

This chain connects TRBV7-6 to TRBJ1-2; no clear D gene. V was pared by 1 base and J by 5 bases, with 14 bases between. The CDR3 runs to 15 residues. The V gene's germline CDR1 is SGHVS and CDR2 FNYEAQ. The DNA of the CDR3 is TGTGCCAGCAGCTTAGAGCCGAGTAAGGGATATGGCTACACCTTC. Its translation is CASSLEPSKGYGYTF.

The chain has TRBV30 and TRBJ2-2, with TRBD2 identical over 7 bases. Per germline, CDR1 GTSNPN and CDR2 SVGIG (reference sequence). Trimming cost V 5 bases and J 4 bases; bases outside gene matches: 10. The CDR3 consists of 15 residues. In DNA, the CDR3 is TGTGCCTGGCTCGCGGGGGTGGAGGTCACCGGGGAGCTGTTTTTT. The encoded protein is CAWLAGVEVTGELFF.

This chain connects TRBV7-2 to TRBJ2-2; 10 positions match TRBD1. The germline gives CDR1 SGHTA, CDR2 FQGNSA. The CDR3 loop spans 17 amino acids. With 5 bases clipped from V and 4 bases from J, the junction kept 10 bases outside the gene matches. CDR3 region: CASSPMPGQGITGELFF. Written as DNA, the CDR3 is TGTGCCAGCAGCCCAATGCCGGGACAGGGGATCACCGGGGAGCTGTTTTTT.

V usage is TRBV6-1 and J usage is TRBJ1-5, with D unresolved. The CDR3 spans 15 residues. V was cut by 6 bases and J by 2 bases, with 14 bases left in between. Per germline, CDR1 MNHNS and CDR2 SASEGT. The CDR3 is CASRALDGGNQPQHF. As DNA, the CDR3 is TGTGCCAGCAGGGCACTCGATGGGGGCAATCAGCCCCAGCATTTT.

The V and J genes are TRBV19 and TRBJ2-3, with a tentative D call TRBD1 (5 bases). The V gene's germline CDR1 is LNHDA and CDR2 SQIVND (reference sequence). The CDR3 sequence is 15 residues long. Trimming shortened V by 4 bases and J by 5 bases, and 16 bases separated the two germline ends. The CDR3 loop is CASSNLTASGDTQYF. The CDR3 DNA is TGTGCCAGTAGTAACCTGACAGCCTCCGGAGATACGCAGTATTTT. The entire variable domain, with the rest obtained from reference TRBV19 and TRBJ2-3, is as follows: DGGITQSPKYLFRKEGQNVTLSCEQNLNHDAMYWYRQDPGQGLRLIYYSQIVNDFQKGDIAEGYSVSREKKESFPLTVTSAQKNPTAFYLCASSNLTASGDTQYFGPGTRLTVL.

This chain joins TRBV4-3 and TRBJ2-1; 7 bases line up with TRBD2. Germline V lookup: CDR1 LGHNA, CDR2 YSLEER. This CDR3 contains 17 residues. V was clipped by 3 bases and J by 5 bases; unmatched bases: 13. The CDR3 reads CASSQDWNGGSNNEQFF. The CDR3 DNA reads as TGCGCCAGCAGCCAGGATTGGAATGGCGGGAGTAACAATGAGCAGTTCTTC.

This chain's CDR3 is CASSSRGAGTDTQYF. The CDR3 DNA follows: TGTGCCAGCAGCTCCAGGGGCGCGGGGACAGATACGCAGTATTTT. The chain joins TRBV11-3 to TRBJ2-3; D tentatively reads TRBD1 or TRBD2 (6 bases each). Trimming stripped 4 bases from V and 3 bases from J, with 14 bases between. The CDR3 is made up of 15 amino acids. The germline V gene encodes CDR1 SGHNT and CDR2 YENEEA.

In its sample, this clone was seen a few times. V gene TRBV4-1 combines with J gene TRBJ1-5, with TRBD1 matching over 7 bases. The junction had 8 bases not matched to a gene; V was cut back by 0 bases and J by 6 bases. Germline values: CDR1 MGHRA, CDR2 YSYEKL. The CDR3 extends over 16 amino acids. CDR3 DNA sequence: TGCGCCAGCAGCCAAGAGTACGGACAGGCCGCTCAGCCCCAGCATTTT. Its translation is CASSQEYGQAAQPQHF.

This clone is a singleton in its sample. V is TRBV2 and J is TRBJ2-5; perhaps D is TRBD1 or TRBD2 (5 bases each). This CDR3 contains 14 residues. Trimming took 0 bases from V and 4 from J, leaving 9 bases between them. Germline loops: CDR1 SNHLY, CDR2 FYNNEI. The CDR3 region is CASSEAWDVETQYF. The CDR3 DNA reads TGTGCCAGCAGTGAAGCATGGGACGTAGAGACCCAGTACTTC.